This TCR beta chain was captured by sequencing in a study of chemoradiotherapy in HPV16-positive cancers. Overall study findings and caveats: For HPV16-positive patients, expanding HPV-responsive T cells associated with longer recurrence-free survival. Candidate HPV-specific clones and E7-related TCR motifs grew in tumor during treatment. The functional HPV-specific definition rests on just a couple of HPV16-positive patients.

Turning to this clone: Antigen: not known.

The CDR3 totals 12 residues. Germline values: CDR1 LGHNT, CDR2 FRNRAP. Trimming removed 1 base from V and 7 bases from J, with 7 bases in between. Here immunoSEQ multiplex PCR was the method, and the copy in TCRdb shows in-frame clones only, minus some. The sample has some 29,000 clones, over 90% seen once. Sample: blood, taken from a patient who underwent chemoradiotherapy. The chain links TRBV12-5 to TRBJ2-5; D is undetermined. The TCR originated in a human donor with HPV-associated anogenital cancer. The CDR3 coding sequence is TGTGCTAGTGGTTTGGACATCTGGACCCAGTACTTC. This encodes CASGLDIWTQYF.